The rows below give T cell receptor beta chains drawn from one sample of a study of cytomegalovirus exposure and HLA in healthy donors. Data came from immunoSEQ multiplex PCR; TCRdb stores just in-frame clones and leaves some out. Its table records around 100,000 clones. The specimen was PBMCs. Every receptor here comes from a man aged 40-50 years in good health and CMV-seronegative. Each CDR3 is given with its conserved first and last residue. D genes are given only for firm matches.

J: TRBJ2-3
V: TRBV4-1
D: TRBD1
DNA: TGCGCCAGCAGCCCCGGACAGGTTAGCACAGATACGCAGTATTTT
CDR3: CASSPGQVSTDTQYF

J: TRBJ1-5
V: TRBV5-8
D: NA
DNA: TGTGCCAGCAGCTTGGATGGTTACCAGGGGAGTCAGCCCCAGCATTTT
CDR3: CASSLDGYQGSQPQHF

J: TRBJ2-3
V: TRBV25-1
D: TRBD2
DNA: TGTGCCAGCAGTAATCGGGGGGTCAACACAGATACGCAGTATTTT
CDR3: CASSNRGVNTDTQYF

J: TRBJ2-7
V: TRBV5-1
D: TRBD2
DNA: TGCGCCAGTAGCCCAACCGAATTGGGACTAGCGGAGATCTACGAGCAGTACTTC
CDR3: CASSPTELGLAEIYEQYF

J: TRBJ1-1
V: TRBV5-1
D: NA
DNA: TGCGCCAGCAGCCGGGGGGAGGGCCGGTCGGCTGAAGCTTTCTTT
CDR3: CASSRGEGRSAEAFF

J: TRBJ2-5
V: TRBV5-1
D: NA
DNA: TGCGCCAGCAGCTTGGAAGGGGTTACTCTAGGTTTCCAGTACTTC
CDR3: CASSLEGVTLGFQYF

J: TRBJ1-4
V: TRBV30
D: NA
DNA: TGTGCCTGGAGTCACGGGGTTGAAAAACTGTTTTTT
CDR3: CAWSHGVEKLFF

J: TRBJ2-7
V: TRBV6-5
D: TRBD1
DNA: TGTGCCGGCAGAGAAACAGGGGTTTTCGAGCAGTACTTC
CDR3: CAGRETGVFEQYF

J: TRBJ2-7
V: TRBV7-9
D: TRBD1
DNA: TGTGCCAGCAGCTCACAGGGGTGGGAGCAGTACTTC
CDR3: CASSSQGWEQYF

J: TRBJ2-4
V: TRBV7-2
D: NA
DNA: TGTGCCAGCAAATCTCCGGGAGACCAAAACATTCAGTACTTC
CDR3: CASKSPGDQNIQYF

J: TRBJ2-2
V: TRBV30
D: TRBD2
DNA: TGTGCCTGGAGTGTATTTAGCGGGAGTGTGACCGGGGAGCTGTTTTTT
CDR3: CAWSVFSGSVTGELFF

J: TRBJ2-1
V: TRBV27
D: TRBD2
DNA: TGTGCCAGCAGTCCCGGACTAGCGGGGGGCGTGCGTGGCTCCTACAATGAGCAGTTCTTC
CDR3: CASSPGLAGGVRGSYNEQFF

J: TRBJ1-1
V: TRBV2
D: NA
DNA: TGTGCCAGCAGTGTTTCCTGGGCCGCGATTGAAGCTTTCTTT
CDR3: CASSVSWAAIEAFF

J: TRBJ2-5
V: TRBV4-3
D: TRBD1
DNA: TGCGCCAGCAGCCAAGTGTGGACAGGGGAACAAGAGCAGTACTTC
CDR3: CASSQVWTGEQEQYF

J: TRBJ1-6
V: TRBV6-5
D: NA
DNA: TGTGCCAGCAGGGTGGACAGCGCGATTAATTCACCCCTCCACTTT
CDR3: CASRVDSAINSPLHF

J: TRBJ2-1
V: TRBV5-6
D: TRBD2
DNA: TGTGCCAGCAGCTGGGGACTAGCGGGAAACAATGAGCAGTTCTTC
CDR3: CASSWGLAGNNEQFF

J: TRBJ1-6
V: TRBV5-6
D: TRBD1
DNA: TGTGCCAGCAGCGGAAGAAAGACAGGGTTCGCCTCACCCCTCCACTTT
CDR3: CASSGRKTGFASPLHF

J: TRBJ2-5
V: TRBV18
D: NA
DNA: TGTGCCAGCTCACCACCGAGGCCAGCTCAAGAGACCCAGTACTTC
CDR3: CASSPPRPAQETQYF

J: TRBJ1-1
V: TRBV5-1
D: TRBD1
DNA: TGCGCCAGCAGCTTGCGGCAGGGGGCTCTTGAAGCTTTCTTT
CDR3: CASSLRQGALEAFF

J: TRBJ2-1
V: TRBV7-2
D: TRBD2
DNA: TGTGCCAGCAGCTTTCGGCGGGGGGCCTACAATGAGCAGTTCTTC
CDR3: CASSFRRGAYNEQFF

J: TRBJ2-5
V: TRBV5-6
D: TRBD2
DNA: TGTGCCAGCAGTCGGGAGGGGGGACGGAGGACCCAGTACTTC
CDR3: CASSREGGRRTQYF

J: TRBJ2-3
V: TRBV10-3
D: TRBD2
DNA: TGTGCCATCAGTTACGGACTAGCGGGGGCCCTCAGCACAGATACGCAGTATTTT
CDR3: CAISYGLAGALSTDTQYF